This passage covers 11 T cell receptor beta chains from one sample sequenced in a study of neoadjuvant nivolumab and ipilimumab in lung cancer. Assay: immunoSEQ multiplex PCR; the TCRdb copy retains only in-frame clones and omits some. The sample has 9,600 or so clones, around 77% seen once. This sample comprised tumor tissue, obtained after neoadjuvant nivolumab, alone or with ipilimumab, at or shortly before surgery. The receptor source for this set is an adult with non-small cell lung cancer.

This clone has just a few counts. V is TRBV9 and J is TRBJ2-7, with unresolved D. CDR1 and CDR2 (germline): SGDLS, YYNGEE. This CDR3 spans 12 amino acids. Trimming removed 4 bases from V and 5 bases from J, with 10 bases in between. The chain's CDR3 is CASSQSKDEQYF. DNA for the CDR3: TGTGCCAGCAGCCAAAGCAAGGACGAGCAGTACTTC.

The rearrangement joins TRBV5-1 to TRBJ1-1; D might be TRBD1 (6 bases). The CDR3 consists of 16 residues. The V gene lost 0 bases and the J gene lost 3 bases, with 15 bases spanning the gap. Per germline, CDR1 SGHRS and CDR2 YFSETQ. CDR3 sequence reads: CASSLEWGAGDTEAFF. The CDR3 DNA reads as TGCGCCAGCAGCTTGGAGTGGGGTGCAGGGGACACTGAAGCTTTCTTT.

The V call is TRBV6-5, the J call TRBJ2-3; no reliable D call. This CDR3 region has 14 residues. The V gene's germline CDR1 is MNHEY and CDR2 SVGAGI. Trimming shortened V by 0 bases and J by 5 bases, and 9 bases separated the two germline ends. CDR3 sequence (DNA): TGTGCCAGCAGTTACTCATTTGGCAGAGATACGCAGTATTTT. It specifies CASSYSFGRDTQYF.

The rearrangement links TRBV10-3 to TRBJ2-2; 8 bases match TRBD1. Per germline, CDR1 ENHRY and CDR2 SYGVKD. The CDR3 is 15 residues long. J was trimmed by 7 bases and V by 6 bases; bases with no gene match: 10. The CDR3 region is CAIRTGGITVGELFF. The CDR3 bases are TGTGCCATCAGAACAGGGGGAATAACCGTCGGGGAGCTGTTTTTT.

This chain joins TRBV25-1 and TRBJ1-2; D remains unclear. Looked up from germline, CDR1 is MGHDK and CDR2 is SYGVNS. The V end lost 3 bases, the J end lost 5 bases, and 7 bases lay between the germline ends. There are 12 residues in the CDR3. CDR3 sequence (DNA): TGTGCCAGCAGTGAGGATTTGTATGGCTACACCTTC. This gives the protein CASSEDLYGYTF.

This clone was detected a few times. The gene calls are TRBV9 and TRBJ1-2, with D unresolved. This CDR3 comprises 15 residues. In germline, CDR1 is SGDLS, CDR2 YYNGEE. Deletions cut 4 bases from V and 2 bases from J, with 15 bases between. The CDR3 DNA reads TGTGCCAGCAGCACCCGGCCAGGCCGGAACTATGGCTACACCTTC. Amino acids: CASSTRPGRNYGYTF. The whole variable domain, remainder taken from reference TRBV9 and TRBJ1-2, is DSGVTQTPKHLITATGQRVTLRCSPRSGDLSVYWYQQSLDQGLQFLIQYYNGEERAKGNILERFSAQQFPDLHSELNLSSLELGDSALYFCASSTRPGRNYGYTFGSGTRLTVV.

The chain joins TRBV4-1 to TRBJ2-7; 10 bases align to TRBD1. V lost 2 bases to trimming and J lost 3 bases; unmatched junction nucleotides: 4. Germline V gene data show CDR1 as MGHRA and CDR2 as YSYEKL. CDR3 size: 15 residues. CDR3 DNA sequence: TGCGCCAGCAGCCAAACGGGACAGGGGAACTACGAGCAGTACTTC. Translated, it gives CASSQTGQGNYEQYF.

This clone was counted only a few times. The chain joins TRBV29-1 to TRBJ1-2, with 8 bases lining up with TRBD1. CDR3 size: 14 residues. J lost 0 bases, V lost 7 bases, and 7 bases had no gene match. The germline gives CDR1 SQVTM, CDR2 ANQGSEA. The DNA for the CDR3 is TGCAGCGCCCGGGACAGGCGAGCTAACTATGGCTACACCTTC. This sequence encodes CSARDRRANYGYTF. Full variable domain (remainder filled in from reference TRBV29-1 and TRBJ1-2): SAVISQKPSRDICQRGTSLTIQCQVDSQVTMMFWYRQQPGQSLTLIATANQGSEATYESGFVIDKFPISRPNLTFSTLTVSNMSPEDSSIYLCSARDRRANYGYTFGSGTRLTVV.

This chain uses TRBV5-1 with TRBJ2-7, with D hard to call. The V end was cut by 5 bases, the J end by 5 bases, with 8 bases between. The CDR3 extends over 11 amino acids. Germline assignment: CDR1 SGHRS and CDR2 YFSETQ. Written as DNA, the CDR3 is TGCGCCAGCAGAGGCTTGGACGAGCAGTACTTC. Protein: CASRGLDEQYF.

The chain recombines TRBV5-1 with TRBJ2-1; TRBD2 agrees at 7 bases. J lost 0 bases, V lost 0 bases, and 3 bases had no gene match. Germline CDR1 is SGHRS and CDR2 is YFSETQ. This CDR3 contains 16 residues. The DNA of the CDR3 is TGCGCCAGCAGCTTGGCACCGGGAGGCTCCTACAATGAGCAGTTCTTC. Amino acid sequence: CASSLAPGGSYNEQFF.

The chain links TRBV6-6 to TRBJ1-2; D is ambiguous. Germline assignment: CDR1 MNHNY and CDR2 SVGAGI (reference sequence). CDR3 size: 13 residues. The V end lost 1 base, the J end lost 3 bases, and 6 bases lay between the germline ends. DNA of the CDR3: TGTGCCAGCAGTTACTTGAAAGACTATGGCTACACCTTC. Residues: CASSYLKDYGYTF.